This T cell receptor (beta chain) was recorded in a study of cytomegalovirus exposure and HLA in healthy donors. As for the study in general: The 110 or so validation repertoires were produced on the same platform as the 650 to 800 repertoires of the first cohort. This was reported in a later analysis. The study, taken as a whole, reports: In the roughly 130 validation repertoires, a later analysis found that first-cohort TCR clusters tended to co-occur.

The repertoire was sequenced with immunoSEQ multiplex PCR; TCRdb's copy has only in-frame clones and lacks some. This sample has fewer than 80,000 clones; roughly 95% occur once, and the top ten carry about 4.5%. The CDR3 extends over 15 amino acids. Per the germline V gene, CDR1 is SGDLS and CDR2 is YYNGEE. V gave up 4 bases and J gave up 4 bases, with 18 bases separating them. With regard to this clone: Its antigen remains unknown.

The J gene is TRBJ2-7, the V gene TRBV9; the D gene is possibly TRBD2 (7 bases). The specimen sequenced was PBMCs. The TCR sequence derives from a woman aged 18-29 years in good health and CMV-seropositive. CDR3 protein: CASSSQGGASYEQYF. The CDR3 DNA follows: TGTGCCAGCAGCTCCCAAGGGGGGGCTTCATACGAGCAGTACTTC.